The rows below give T cell receptor beta chains drawn from one sample of a study of vaccination and CD4 T cells after COVID-19. A single record per CDR3 protein comes from TCRdb applying MiXCR to the PCR reads. The repertoire holds under 20,000 distinct CDR3 sequences, with around 50% as singletons. For these TCRs, the target antigens are not known. The specimen was CD4+ T cells from blood, cultured in vitro, collected about 7 months after SARS-CoV-2 vaccination. The receptor set was obtained from a human donor who had recovered from COVID-19. Both conserved end residues are part of each CDR3. D genes are given only for firm matches. The size entry is marked missing in some rows and otherwise reads once, few, many or a size class.

13	TRBV7-9	few	NA	TRBJ1-1	TGTGCCAGCAGCTTAGGCCAGGGCACTGAAGCTTTCTTT	CASSLGQGTEAFF
16	TRBV19	NA	NA	TRBJ2-3	TGTGCCAGTAGTATAGTAGGGGGGGGCCTGACAGATACGCAGTATTTT	CASSIVGGGLTDTQYF
15	TRBV2	NA	NA	TRBJ1-2	TGTGCCAGCGGCCCATCTGCAGCTACTAACTATGGCTACACCTTC	CASGPSAATNYGYTF
14	TRBV12-3/TRBV12-4	few	TRBD1	TRBJ1-2	TGTGCCAGCAGCCACCGACAGGGACTCTATGGCTACACCTTC	CASSHRQGLYGYTF
17	TRBV6-2/TRBV6-3	NA	TRBD2	TRBJ2-7	TGTGCCAGCAGAAGACTAGCGGGGGCCGGTGGTACCTACGAGCAGTACTTC	CASRRLAGAGGTYEQYF
14	TRBV7-2	NA	NA	TRBJ1-5	TGTGCCAGCAGCCCTGGACGGAGCAATCAGCCCCAGCATTTT	CASSPGRSNQPQHF
14	TRBV7-6	NA	NA	TRBJ2-2	TGTGCCAGCAGCTTAGGAGGGGTCACCGGGGAGCTGTTTTTT	CASSLGGVTGELFF
13	TRBV27	few	NA	TRBJ1-2	TGTGCCAGCAGTTTTACGCAGGCGTATGGCTACACCTTC	CASSFTQAYGYTF
13	TRBV12-3/TRBV12-4	NA	NA	TRBJ2-1	TGTGCCAGCAGTTTGAAGGGGGGCGGGGAGCAGTTCTTC	CASSLKGGGEQFF
15	TRBV5-1	NA	NA	TRBJ2-7	TGCGCCAGCAGCTTAGACGGCGCGCCCTCCTACGAGCAGTACTTC	CASSLDGAPSYEQYF
15	TRBV20-1	NA	NA	TRBJ2-3	TGCAGTGCTAGTCTAGGTTTTGGGGGCACAGATACGCAGTATTTT	CSASLGFGGTDTQYF
15	TRBV2	NA	TRBD1	TRBJ1-1	TGTGCCACCGATGACAGGGGGGGCCTGAACACTGAAGCTTTCTTT	CATDDRGGLNTEAFF
16	TRBV24-1	NA	NA	TRBJ2-3	TGTGCCACCAGTGATTCGGCCCAACAGGGCACAGATACGCAGTATTTT	CATSDSAQQGTDTQYF
16	TRBV11-2	NA	TRBD2	TRBJ2-1	TGTGCCAGCAGCTTGGGGACTAGCGGAGGCTACAATGAGCAGTTCTTC	CASSLGTSGGYNEQFF
13	TRBV20-1	NA	NA	TRBJ1-2	TGCAGTGCCACAAGGCCGTATGGGGGGGGCTACACCTTC	CSATRPYGGGYTF
12	TRBV20-1	few	NA	TRBJ2-7	TGCAGTGCGGCGGGACACACCTACGAGCAGTACTTC	CSAAGHTYEQYF
12	TRBV10-3	NA	NA	TRBJ2-5	TGTGCCATCAGTGAAAAGTTAGAGACCCAGTACTTC	CAISEKLETQYF
14	TRBV7-8	few	NA	TRBJ2-5	TGTGCCAGCTGGAGGGCGGGGTCGGTTGAGACCCAGTACTTC	CASWRAGSVETQYF
15	TRBV4-3	NA	TRBD2	TRBJ2-1	TGCGCCAGCAGCCTTAGCGGGAGGTCTAACAATGAGCAGTTCTTC	CASSLSGRSNNEQFF
15	TRBV6-1	few	TRBD1	TRBJ2-5	TGTGCCAGCAGTGTAGGGACAGCCTCTCAAGAGACCCAGTACTTC	CASSVGTASQETQYF
22	TRBV21-1	NA	NA	TRBJ1-6	TGTGCCAGCAGCAAGCGAAGTATTGGTTTCGGGGACAGGAGCAGGGATCATTCACCCCTCCACTTT	CASSKRSIGFGDRSRDHSPLHF
14	TRBV7-9	NA	NA	TRBJ2-1	TGTGCCAGCAGCGCTCGGACAATAGGTGTTGAGCAGTTCTTC	CASSARTIGVEQFF
12	TRBV20-1	NA	NA	TRBJ2-5	TGCAGTGCTAGCCTTTTTGAGGAGACCCAGTACTTC	CSASLFEETQYF
14	TRBV14	once	TRBD2	TRBJ2-1	TGTGCCAGCAGTCGGACTAGCGGGAGCAATGAGCAGTTCTTC	CASSRTSGSNEQFF
13	TRBV7-2	NA	NA	TRBJ1-1	TGTGCCAGCAGCTTATTCGGGAACACTGAAGCTTTCTTT	CASSLFGNTEAFF
17	TRBV20-1	NA	NA	TRBJ2-3	TGCAGTGCTACCTTTTTTAGGTATGGGGGCGACACAGATACGCAGTATTTT	CSATFFRYGGDTDTQYF
13	TRBV6-1	NA	NA	TRBJ1-5	TGTGCCAGCAGCCCATATAGCAATCAGCCCCAGCATTTT	CASSPYSNQPQHF
12	TRBV7-8	few	TRBD1	TRBJ2-7	TGTGCCAGCAGCGGGGACAGAGACGAGCAGTACTTC	CASSGDRDEQYF
15	TRBV20-1	few	NA	TRBJ2-1	TGCAGTGCTAGGGCGACTTCCGTCTCCTACAATGAGCAGTTCTTC	CSARATSVSYNEQFF
12	TRBV20-1	NA	TRBD2	TRBJ2-7	TGCAGTGCCCTGACTAGCGGCTACGAGCAGTACTTC	CSALTSGYEQYF